Listed here are 32 T cell receptor beta chains from one sample, sequenced in a study of human T cells and chemical hapten exposure. TCRdb recomputed calls from the RACE reads with MiXCR, one row per CDR3 protein. The table has about 80,000 distinct CDR3 sequences, under 9% seen once; the top ten hold roughly 1.5%. Regarding time point: patch test 1, 2 weeks after DPC sensitization. The treatment denotes: therapeutic diphenylcyclopropenone sensitization with weekly scalp DPC. Sample: whole blood, taken in connection with sensitization to the hapten diphenylcyclopropenone (DPC). These receptors all stem from a woman between 25 and 40 years old with alopecia areata. Some clones in this sample may be carry-over from other donors' samples.

This clonotype has just a few counts. The rearrangement uses TRBV10-3 and TRBJ1-3, with TRBD1 as a possible D gene (5 bases). This CDR3 region has 16 residues. The germline V gene has CDR1 ENHRY and CDR2 SYGVKD. The V gene lost 3 bases and the J gene lost 3 bases, with 15 bases spanning the gap. The DNA for the CDR3 is TGTGCCATCAGTGATATAGAGGGGTCTATTGGAAACACCATATATTTT. This gives the protein CAISDIEGSIGNTIYF.

This clonotype was recorded many times. The chain carries TRBV10-1 and TRBJ2-3; no definite D call. Deletions cut 4 bases from V and 7 bases from J, with 15 bases between. The CDR3 is made up of 14 amino acids. Germline values: CDR1 WNHNN, CDR2 SYGVQD (reference sequence). CDR3 bases: TGCGCCAGCAGTGGGCAAGCGCTAAGAAATACGCAGTATTTT. Translated, it gives CASSGQALRNTQYF.

This clonotype was found many times. The chain recombines TRBV25-1 with TRBJ1-2; D gene unclear. CDR3 size: 14 residues. V was shortened by 1 base and J by 2 bases, with 8 bases between the two germline ends. CDR1 and CDR2 from the germline V gene are MGHDK and SYGVNS. The CDR3 here is CASSESNRNYGYTF. CDR3 coding DNA: TGTGCCAGCAGTGAATCGAATCGCAACTATGGCTACACCTTC.

This clonotype was seen at least ten times. The chain is built from TRBV5-1 and TRBJ2-1, with D maybe TRBD1 (6 bases). In germline, CDR1 is SGHRS, CDR2 YFSETQ. The CDR3 extends over 16 amino acids. V was pared by 1 base and J by 0 bases, with 11 bases between. The CDR3 protein is CASSLTVRGSYNEQFF. DNA of the CDR3: TGCGCCAGCAGCTTGACTGTCAGGGGCTCCTACAATGAGCAGTTCTTC.

This clonotype has a count of ten or more. The chain has TRBV10-2 and TRBJ2-5; 13 nucleotides match TRBD2. CDR1 is WSHSY and CDR2 is SAAADI in the germline V gene. This CDR3 spans 14 amino acids. With 6 bases clipped from V and 3 bases from J, the junction kept 1 base outside the gene matches. CDR3 loop: CASRGLAGEETQYF. DNA for the CDR3: TGCGCCAGCAGAGGACTAGCGGGGGAAGAGACCCAGTACTTC.

There are a few counts of this clonotype. The chain uses TRBV3-1 and TRBJ1-5, with D perhaps matching TRBD1 (6 bases). This CDR3 spans 15 amino acids. Germline assignment: CDR1 LGHDT and CDR2 YNNKEL (reference sequence). Trimming removed 3 bases at V and 7 bases at J, with 16 bases between. In DNA, the CDR3 is TGTGCCAGCAGCCAGGGGGCGAATTCTAAACAGCCCCAGCATTTT. This translates into CASSQGANSKQPQHF. The variable domain in full, completed from reference TRBV3-1 and TRBJ1-5, reads DTAVSQTPKYLVTQMGNDKSIKCEQNLGHDTMYWYKQDSKKFLKIMFSYNNKELIINETVPNRFSPKSPDKAHLNLHINSLELGDSAVYFCASSQGANSKQPQHFGDGTRLSIL.

This clonotype has just a few counts. J is TRBJ2-3 and V is TRBV2; the D is unclear. This CDR3 is 16 amino acids long. Trimming took off 6 bases at V and 4 bases at J, with 20 bases between the two ends. Per the germline V gene, CDR1 is SNHLY and CDR2 is FYNNEI. This chain's CDR3 is CASSLTSPRSADTQYF. In DNA, the CDR3 is TGTGCCAGCAGCTTGACATCACCTCGGTCCGCAGATACGCAGTATTTT.

In its sample, this clonotype was seen a few times. The chain combines TRBV6-4 with TRBJ1-1; D gene unclear. V was cut by 4 bases and J by 6 bases, with 15 bases left in between. The CDR3 has 14 amino acids. CDR1 is MRHNA and CDR2 is SNTAGT in the germline V gene. CDR3 amino acids: CASSGAGIVSEAFF. In DNA form, the CDR3 reads TGTGCCAGCAGTGGGGCGGGTATAGTCTCTGAAGCTTTCTTT.

In regard to this clonotype: A read error may be the cause here, since a much bigger clone is one base away. The V and J genes are TRBV7-2 and TRBJ2-3; D is ambiguous. CDR1 and CDR2 from the germline V gene are SGHTA and FQGNSA. Between the trimmed V and J ends, which lost 4 bases and 4 bases, there was a span of 9 bases. CDR3 size: 13 residues. CDR3: CASSWSTADTQYF. The DNA for the CDR3 is TGTGCCAGCAGCTGGTCAACAGCAGATACGCAGTATTTT.

In DNA, the CDR3 is TGTGCCAGCAGCGTAGATGGCAGGGAATGGGAAAAACTGTTTTTT. This encodes CASSVDGREWEKLFF. The chain joins TRBV9 to TRBJ1-4; D is possibly TRBD1 (5 bases). The CDR3 runs 15 residues. Per germline, CDR1 SGDLS and CDR2 YYNGEE. The V end was cut by 0 bases, the J end by 8 bases, with 14 bases between.

The CDR3 nucleotides are TGTGCCATCAGTGAGGGTCAGGGGGTGAACACTGAAGCTTTCTTT. Translated, it gives CAISEGQGVNTEAFF. The J gene is TRBJ1-1, the V gene TRBV10-3; TRBD1 matches 7 bases. Germline values: CDR1 ENHRY, CDR2 SYGVKD. The trim removed 2 bases at V and 0 bases at J, leaving 3 bases unmatched. The CDR3 has 15 residues.

This clonotype was counted only a few times. The chain employs TRBV6-5 and TRBJ2-1; TRBD2 matches at 7 bases. CDR3 length: 16 residues. Per germline, CDR1 MNHEY and CDR2 SVGAGI. V was clipped by 2 bases and J by 7 bases; unmatched bases: 11. The CDR3 spells CASSYLAGLAANEQFF. The CDR3 DNA reads TGTGCCAGCAGTTACCTCGCCGGGCTAGCGGCTAATGAGCAGTTCTTC.

This clonotype occurred once. It may be a read error: a sequence one base away is much more abundant. This chain connects TRBV29-1 to TRBJ1-2; 10 bases map to TRBD1. Germline V lookup: CDR1 SQVTM, CDR2 ANQGSEA. J lost 2 bases, V lost 4 bases, and 13 bases had no gene match. The CDR3 is 17 amino acids. CDR3 sequence reads: CSVGGTGGQGDNYGYTF. The CDR3 nucleotides read TGCAGCGTTGGTGGGACGGGAGGACAGGGGGACAACTATGGCTACACCTTC.

The chain employs TRBV12-3 or TRBV12-4 and TRBJ1-2; the D is unclear. Trimming took off 6 bases at V and 3 bases at J, with 11 bases between the two ends. The CDR3 has 13 residues. The DNA for the CDR3 is TGTGCCAGCAGCATCGACACCTACTATGGCTACACCTTC. Amino acid sequence: CASSIDTYYGYTF.

In its sample, this clonotype is medium-sized (0.01 to 0.1%). The chain joins TRBV5-4 to TRBJ2-5; no reliable D call. V was clipped by 2 bases and J by 1 base, with 0 bases between them. CDR1 is SGHNT and CDR2 is YYREEE in the germline V gene (reference sequence). This CDR3 is 11 amino acids long. The CDR3 loop reads CASSFQETQYF. The CDR3 region has the DNA TGTGCCAGCAGCTTCCAAGAGACCCAGTACTTC.

The V gene is TRBV5-6, the J gene TRBJ1-2, with D uncertain. The CDR3 loop spans 14 amino acids. V was clipped by 4 bases and J by 4 bases, with 14 bases between them. Germline values: CDR1 SGHDT, CDR2 YYEEEE. Here the CDR3 DNA reads TGTGCCAGCAGCCGTGGGAAGGACGCCTATGGCTACACCTTC. Protein: CASSRGKDAYGYTF.

This clonotype was observed at least ten times. The CDR3 DNA reads TGTGCCAGCAGATTCGACAGGGGTGACACTGAAGCTTTCTTT. Its protein is CASRFDRGDTEAFF. The chain combines TRBV5-6 with TRBJ1-1; 8 bases agree with TRBD1. V shed 5 bases, J shed 3 bases, and the junction held 6 bases outside the gene matches. CDR3 length equals 14 residues. Germline CDR1 and CDR2: SGHDT and YYEEEE.

The chain has TRBV6-1 and TRBJ1-6; perhaps TRBD1 as D (6 bases). This CDR3 has 18 amino acids. Germline CDR1 reads MNHNS; CDR2 reads SASEGT. Trimming removed 2 bases at V and 4 bases at J, with 18 bases between. Here the CDR3 reads CASSERVSLTGYNSPLHF. CDR3 nucleotide sequence: TGTGCCAGCAGTGAACGGGTGTCGCTTACAGGGTATAATTCACCCCTCCACTTT.

This clonotype showed up many times. The chain is built from TRBV7-9 and TRBJ1-1; D is undetermined. Germline V CDR1 and CDR2: SEHNR, FQNEAQ (reference sequence). CDR3 size: 14 residues. V was pared by 3 bases and J by 0 bases, with 8 bases between. CDR3 in DNA: TGTGCCAGCAGCTTCACGGGAATGAACACTGAAGCTTTCTTT. Amino acids: CASSFTGMNTEAFF.

This clonotype was detected many times. The chain combines TRBV5-4 with TRBJ1-1, with D unclear. The CDR3 contains 15 residues. Trimming took 3 bases from V and 4 from J, leaving 16 bases between them. The germline V gene encodes CDR1 SGHNT and CDR2 YYREEE (reference sequence). CDR3 loop: CASSWEEGLATEAFF. For the CDR3, the DNA is TGTGCCAGCAGCTGGGAAGAGGGCCTGGCCACTGAAGCTTTCTTT.

This clonotype was detected ten times or more. CDR3 in amino acids: CASSPTPTLRDTQYF. In DNA form, the CDR3 reads TGTGCCAGCAGCCCTACTCCTACCTTACGCGATACGCAGTATTTT. The V and J genes are TRBV14 and TRBJ2-3; D gene unclear. The CDR3 runs to 15 residues. With 4 bases removed from V and 6 bases from J, the gap between germline ends came to 17 bases. Germline V CDR1 and CDR2: SGHDN, FVKESK. The full variable domain, with the rest looked up from reference TRBV14 and TRBJ2-3, is EAGVTQFPSHSVIEKGQTVTLRCDPISGHDNLYWYRRVMGKEIKFLLHFVKESKQDESGMPNNRFLAERTGGTYSTLKVQPAELEDSGVYFCASSPTPTLRDTQYFGPGTRLTVL.

This clonotype came up a few times. V and J are TRBV5-1 and TRBJ1-1; TRBD1 is a possible D gene (5 bases). CDR3 length equals 14 residues. Trimming stripped 0 bases from V and 5 bases from J, with 11 bases between. From germline, CDR1 is SGHRS and CDR2 YFSETQ. The CDR3 reads CASSLGGLKTEAFF. The CDR3 DNA reads as TGCGCCAGCAGCTTGGGGGGCTTAAAGACTGAAGCTTTCTTT.

The table lists this clonotype with a few counts. The chain joins TRBV6-1 to TRBJ2-6, with a weak D call TRBD1 (6 bases). CDR3 length: 14 amino acids. Germline CDR1 and CDR2: MNHNS and SASEGT. The V and J ends lost 5 bases and 3 bases respectively, with 8 bases between them. The DNA for the CDR3 is TGTGCCAGCAGTCAGGGGTATGGGGCCAACGTCCTGACTTTC. Its protein product is CASSQGYGANVLTF.

This clonotype was seen at least ten times. The CDR3 DNA sequence: TGTGCCAGCAGCCAAGCTGGAGGGGGCTACACCTTC. It yields the protein CASSQAGGGYTF. The chain recombines TRBV3-1 with TRBJ1-2; D unresolved. CDR3 size: 12 residues. Germline V CDR1 and CDR2: LGHDT, YNNKEL (reference sequence). Trimming pared 1 base from V and 8 bases from J, leaving 8 bases between.

This clonotype was detected only a few times. The rearrangement joins TRBV19 to TRBJ1-5; D is possibly TRBD1 (5 bases). Germline CDR1 is LNHDA and CDR2 is SQIVND (reference sequence). V shed 5 bases and J shed 4 bases, with 18 bases lying between them. This CDR3 is 16 amino acids long. For the CDR3, the DNA is TGTGCCAGTAGTTCGAGCCTTGGGACGGGAAATCAGCCCCAGCATTTT. Its translation is CASSSSLGTGNQPQHF.

The J gene is TRBJ1-1, the V gene TRBV20-1, with D unresolved. Trimming took off 3 bases at V and 1 base at J, with 9 bases between the two ends. This CDR3 is built from 13 residues. Germline V gene sequence: CDR1 DFQATT, CDR2 SNEGSKA (reference sequence). The CDR3 DNA sequence: TGCAGTGCTAGTTTCCGGCCGAACACTGAAGCTTTCTTT. This sequence encodes CSASFRPNTEAFF.

V is TRBV5-1 and J is TRBJ2-3; no definite D call. V was pared by 2 bases and J by 2 bases, with 12 bases between. The CDR3 is 15 amino acids. Germline V lookup: CDR1 SGHRS, CDR2 YFSETQ. Written as DNA, the CDR3 is TGCGCCAGCAGCTTAACTGGAGAGTACACAGATACGCAGTATTTT. Amino acid sequence: CASSLTGEYTDTQYF.

The chain combines TRBV2 with TRBJ2-2; D possibly corresponds to TRBD1 (5 bases). Trimming took 1 base from V and 1 from J, leaving 10 bases between them. This CDR3 has 16 amino acids. Germline CDR1 reads SNHLY; CDR2 reads FYNNEI. CDR3 coding DNA: TGTGCCAGCAGTGAAGTACAGGCGATGAACACCGGGGAGCTGTTTTTT. This translates into CASSEVQAMNTGELFF.

This clonotype was counted ten times or more. The V and J genes are TRBV20-1 and TRBJ2-3; D gene unclear. V lost 1 base, J lost 7 bases, and 12 bases lay in between. Germline values: CDR1 DFQATT, CDR2 SNEGSKA (reference sequence). This CDR3 spans 13 amino acids. The CDR3 here is CSARAWGYNTQYF. CDR3 sequence (DNA): TGCAGTGCTAGAGCATGGGGTTATAATACGCAGTATTTT.

The V and J genes are TRBV5-1 and TRBJ2-2, with a tentative D call TRBD1 (5 bases). This CDR3 spans 17 amino acids. Germline CDR1 SGHRS, CDR2 YFSETQ. V was cut by 10 bases and J by 0 bases, with 22 bases left in between. The CDR3 DNA is TGCGCCTCCAAGGACGCCAGGGTCCCCTCGAACACCGGGGAGCTGTTTTTT. Amino acid sequence: CASKDARVPSNTGELFF.

This chain joins TRBV10-3 and TRBJ2-1, with TRBD2 matching over 9 bases. This CDR3 is 15 amino acids long. CDR1 and CDR2 (germline): ENHRY, SYGVKD. The V segment lost 6 bases and the J segment 4 bases; nucleotides outside the gene matches: 7. The CDR3 here is CAIREQRGVYNEQFF. The CDR3 DNA reads TGTGCCATCAGGGAACAGCGGGGGGTTTACAATGAGCAGTTCTTC.

Turning to this clonotype: A much larger clone sits a single nucleotide away, making a read error possible. V and J are TRBV12-3 or TRBV12-4 and TRBJ2-7, with TRBD2 matching over 8 bases. The CDR3 totals 17 residues. The CDR3 DNA sequence: TGTGCCGGCAGTTTAGTTTCCGCGGGGGGTATGACCTACGAGCAGTACTTC. Translated: CAGSLVSAGGMTYEQYF.